This T cell receptor (beta chain) originates from a study of blood T cell repertoires in COVID-19. Study overall: The United States, Italy and Spain provided the acute and convalescent COVID-19 samples. The analysed material was cDNA or gDNA that came from T cells, B-cell-depleted T cells, or PBMCs.

Authors' analysis steps: Counts of nucleated cells, estimated from reference gene primer amplification, were obtained. TCRdb's table, derived via immunoSEQ multiplex PCR, lists solely in-frame clones and lacks some. V and J calls and clone size come straight from that table; D and trimming were deduced from the DNA. The table lists about 110,000 clones, approximately 90% of them singletons. With 2 bases removed from V and 5 bases from J, the gap between germline ends came to 9 bases. The CDR3 totals 14 residues. Germline CDR1 and CDR2: MDHEN and SYDVKM. The clonotype was recovered from a woman aged 50 to 60 with acute or convalescent COVID-19. This chain links TRBV28 with TRBJ1-4; tentatively, D is TRBD1 (5 bases). Sample: peripheral blood. Here the CDR3 reads CASSLEGLNEKLFF. The CDR3 DNA sequence: TGTGCCAGCAGTTTAGAGGGACTGAATGAAAAACTGTTTTTT.